This T cell receptor (beta chain) was sequenced in a study of early T cells in non-severe SARS-CoV-2 infection. CDR3 length: 15 amino acids. Per germline, CDR1 LGHNA and CDR2 YNFKEQ. V was pared by 3 bases and J by 2 bases, with 5 bases of the junction left unmatched. The sample holds many counts of this clonotype. MiXCR, applied by TCRdb to the 5' RACE reads, yields one record per CDR3 protein. The sample consists of some 98,000 distinct CDR3 sequences, around a sixth of them appearing once. The clonotype comes from an adult who was a healthcare worker with PCR-confirmed SARS-CoV-2 infection or an uninfected control (not recorded which). The chain carries TRBV4-2 and TRBJ1-2, with 8 bases matching TRBD1. The sequenced sample was whole blood. In nucleotides, the CDR3 is TGTGCCAGCAGCCATGAGTCAGGGGGCAACTATGGCTACACCTTC. Encoded protein: CASSHESGGNYGYTF.